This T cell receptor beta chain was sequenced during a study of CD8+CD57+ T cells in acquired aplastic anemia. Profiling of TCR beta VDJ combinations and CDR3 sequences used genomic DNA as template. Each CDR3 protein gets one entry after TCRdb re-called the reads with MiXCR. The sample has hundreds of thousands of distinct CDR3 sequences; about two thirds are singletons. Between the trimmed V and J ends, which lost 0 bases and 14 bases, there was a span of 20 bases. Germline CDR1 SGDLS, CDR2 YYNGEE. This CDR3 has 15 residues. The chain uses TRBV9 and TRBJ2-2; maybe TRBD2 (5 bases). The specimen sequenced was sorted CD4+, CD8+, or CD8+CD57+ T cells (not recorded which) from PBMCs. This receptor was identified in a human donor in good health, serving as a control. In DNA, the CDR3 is TGTGCCAGCAGCGTAGAGTCGGGGAGCAACAGTGAACTGTTTTTT. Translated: CASSVESGSNSELFF.